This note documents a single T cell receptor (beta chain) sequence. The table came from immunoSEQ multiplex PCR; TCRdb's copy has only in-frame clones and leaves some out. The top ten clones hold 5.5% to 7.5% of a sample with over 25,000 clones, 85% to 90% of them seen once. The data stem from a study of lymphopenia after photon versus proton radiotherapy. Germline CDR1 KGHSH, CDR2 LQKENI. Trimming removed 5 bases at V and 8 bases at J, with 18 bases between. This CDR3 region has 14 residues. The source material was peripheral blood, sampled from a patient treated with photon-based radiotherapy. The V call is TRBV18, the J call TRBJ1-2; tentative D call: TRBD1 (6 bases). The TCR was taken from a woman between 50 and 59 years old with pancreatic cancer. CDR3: CASSSQGSLEGYTF. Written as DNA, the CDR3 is TGTGCCAGCTCATCGCAGGGGAGCCTCGAGGGCTACACCTTC.